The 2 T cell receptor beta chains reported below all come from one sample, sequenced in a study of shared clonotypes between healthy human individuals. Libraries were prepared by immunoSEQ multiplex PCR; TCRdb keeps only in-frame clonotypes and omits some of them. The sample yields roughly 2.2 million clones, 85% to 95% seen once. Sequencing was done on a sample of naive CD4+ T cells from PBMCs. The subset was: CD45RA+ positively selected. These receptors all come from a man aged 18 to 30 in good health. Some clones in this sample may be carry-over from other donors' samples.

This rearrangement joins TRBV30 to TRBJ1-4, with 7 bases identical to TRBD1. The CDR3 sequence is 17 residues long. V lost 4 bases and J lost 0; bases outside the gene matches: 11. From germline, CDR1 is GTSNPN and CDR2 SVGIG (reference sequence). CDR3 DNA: TGTGCCTGGACCGATTGGGGACAGCCGTCAACTAATGAAAAACTGTTTTTT. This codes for CAWTDWGQPSTNEKLFF.

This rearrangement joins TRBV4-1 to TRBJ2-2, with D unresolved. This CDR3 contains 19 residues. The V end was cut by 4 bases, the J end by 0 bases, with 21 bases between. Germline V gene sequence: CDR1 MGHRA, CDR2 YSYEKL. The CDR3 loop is CASSPTEYKWVSNTGELFF. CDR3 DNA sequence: TGCGCCAGCAGCCCAACCGAGTACAAATGGGTCTCGAACACCGGGGAGCTGTTTTTT.